These T cell receptor beta chains were read from a single sample in a study of T cell repertoires in cytomegalovirus infection. These TCRs are of unknown antigen specificity. MiXCR, applied by TCRdb to the reads, yields one record per CDR3 protein. This table has about 27,000 distinct CDR3 sequences, 15% to 20% appearing once. This specimen was CD8+ T cells from cultured PBMCs, taken from culture after CMV antigen stimulation. All receptors come from a human donor in good health (CMV status not recorded). Some clones in this sample may be carry-over from other donors' samples. The CDR3 runs from the conserved cysteine through the conserved F or W. A D gene is named only where the DNA matches it firmly. Clone size appears in some rows only: once, few, many, or a class for an expanded clone.

D gene: NA; CDR3 length: 12; J gene: TRBJ1-2; V gene: TRBV6-2/TRBV6-3; clone size: NA; CDR3 DNA: TGTGCCAGCGTATCATCATGGCATGGCTACACCTTC; CDR3 protein: CASVSSWHGYTF
D gene: NA; CDR3 length: 13; J gene: TRBJ1-1; V gene: TRBV7-3; clone size: NA; CDR3 DNA: TGTGCCAGCAGCGAAAATTGGACAACTGAAGCTTTCTTT; CDR3 protein: CASSENWTTEAFF
D gene: TRBD2; CDR3 length: 13; J gene: TRBJ2-1; V gene: TRBV6-6; clone size: NA; CDR3 DNA: TGTGCCAGCAGAACTAGCGGGATGAATGAGCAGTTCTTC; CDR3 protein: CASRTSGMNEQFF
D gene: NA; CDR3 length: 13; J gene: TRBJ2-7; V gene: TRBV6-5; clone size: NA; CDR3 DNA: TGTGCCAGCAGGTACCCAGGGGACCCGGAGCAGTACTTC; CDR3 protein: CASRYPGDPEQYF
D gene: NA; CDR3 length: 15; J gene: TRBJ1-2; V gene: TRBV6-1; clone size: NA; CDR3 DNA: TGTGCCAGCAGTGAAGCGCTTCAACCAGTCTATGGCTACACCTTC; CDR3 protein: CASSEALQPVYGYTF
D gene: TRBD1; CDR3 length: 14; J gene: TRBJ1-1; V gene: TRBV29-1; clone size: NA; CDR3 DNA: TGCAGCGTTGAACTCCGGGACAGGGGGGCCGAAGCTTTCTTT; CDR3 protein: CSVELRDRGAEAFF
D gene: TRBD2; CDR3 length: 16; J gene: TRBJ2-2; V gene: TRBV9; clone size: few; CDR3 DNA: TGTGCCAGCAGCATGAGGACTAGCGGGAACACCGGGGAGCTGTTTTTT; CDR3 protein: CASSMRTSGNTGELFF
D gene: TRBD1; CDR3 length: 15; J gene: TRBJ2-3; V gene: TRBV19; clone size: NA; CDR3 DNA: TGTGCCAGTAGAATGGGACAGGGGGCTGGAGATACGCAGTATTTT; CDR3 protein: CASRMGQGAGDTQYF
D gene: NA; CDR3 length: 15; J gene: TRBJ2-1; V gene: TRBV12-5; clone size: few; CDR3 DNA: TGTGCTAGTGCCCCCCGGGACAAATCCTACAATGAGCAGTTCTTC; CDR3 protein: CASAPRDKSYNEQFF
D gene: NA; CDR3 length: 15; J gene: TRBJ1-5; V gene: TRBV28; clone size: few; CDR3 DNA: TGTGCCAGCACCCGGGGGGGGGATAGGGGTCAGCCCCAGCATTTT; CDR3 protein: CASTRGGDRGQPQHF
D gene: NA; CDR3 length: 14; J gene: TRBJ2-2; V gene: TRBV28; clone size: few; CDR3 DNA: TGTGCCAGCAGTCCCCGGACAGTCACCGGGGAGCTGTTTTTT; CDR3 protein: CASSPRTVTGELFF
D gene: TRBD2; CDR3 length: 15; J gene: TRBJ2-5; V gene: TRBV7-2; clone size: NA; CDR3 DNA: TGTGCCAGCAGAGTCGCGGGAGGGGCCGGGGAGACCCAGTACTTC; CDR3 protein: CASRVAGGAGETQYF
D gene: TRBD1; CDR3 length: 15; J gene: TRBJ1-1; V gene: TRBV7-2; clone size: NA; CDR3 DNA: TGTGCCAGCAGCTCTAGGACAGGGATGAGCACTGAAGCTTTCTTT; CDR3 protein: CASSSRTGMSTEAFF
D gene: NA; CDR3 length: 16; J gene: TRBJ2-2; V gene: TRBV7-3; clone size: few; CDR3 DNA: TGTGCCAGCAGCCCTTACGGGACTGTTAACACCGGGGAGCTGTTTTTT; CDR3 protein: CASSPYGTVNTGELFF
D gene: NA; CDR3 length: 14; J gene: TRBJ2-7; V gene: TRBV7-8; clone size: few; CDR3 DNA: TGTGCCAGCAGCTTAGTGCAGAGCTCCTACGAGCAGTACTTC; CDR3 protein: CASSLVQSSYEQYF
D gene: NA; CDR3 length: 14; J gene: TRBJ1-1; V gene: TRBV7-2; clone size: few; CDR3 DNA: TGTGCCAGCAGCACCCTCAAGAGGGACACTGAAGCTTTCTTT; CDR3 protein: CASSTLKRDTEAFF
D gene: NA; CDR3 length: 15; J gene: TRBJ2-7; V gene: TRBV6-5; clone size: NA; CDR3 DNA: TGTGCCAGCAGTTACTGGGCGGGCAGCTCCTACGAGCAGTACTTC; CDR3 protein: CASSYWAGSSYEQYF
D gene: NA; CDR3 length: 15; J gene: TRBJ2-7; V gene: TRBV7-2; clone size: NA; CDR3 DNA: TGTGCCAGCAGCTTACTATCCAGCCCTGCCTACGAGCAGTACTTC; CDR3 protein: CASSLLSSPAYEQYF
D gene: NA; CDR3 length: 14; J gene: TRBJ2-6; V gene: TRBV19; clone size: NA; CDR3 DNA: TGTGCCAGCATACCCACTTCTGGGGCCAACGTCCTGACTTTC; CDR3 protein: CASIPTSGANVLTF
D gene: NA; CDR3 length: 14; J gene: TRBJ1-1; V gene: TRBV19; clone size: few; CDR3 DNA: TGTGCCAGTAGTATAGAGACGAGGAACACTGAAGCTTTCTTT; CDR3 protein: CASSIETRNTEAFF
D gene: NA; CDR3 length: 14; J gene: TRBJ2-1; V gene: TRBV6-2/TRBV6-3; clone size: NA; CDR3 DNA: TGTGCCAGTACGGGCGCCCGCTCCTACAATGAGCAGTTCTTC; CDR3 protein: CASTGARSYNEQFF
D gene: TRBD1; CDR3 length: 15; J gene: TRBJ2-1; V gene: TRBV5-1; clone size: few; CDR3 DNA: TGCGCCAGCAGCTTGACAGGGGTCTCCTACAATGAGCAGTTCTTC; CDR3 protein: CASSLTGVSYNEQFF
D gene: NA; CDR3 length: 13; J gene: TRBJ1-1; V gene: TRBV6-1; clone size: NA; CDR3 DNA: TGTGCCAGCAGTGAAGGAGCTAACACTGAAGCTTTCTTT; CDR3 protein: CASSEGANTEAFF
D gene: NA; CDR3 length: 14; J gene: TRBJ1-1; V gene: TRBV6-2/TRBV6-3; clone size: NA; CDR3 DNA: TGTGCCAGCAGTCCCGGGACAAGGAACACTGAAGCTTTCTTT; CDR3 protein: CASSPGTRNTEAFF
D gene: NA; CDR3 length: 17; J gene: TRBJ1-1; V gene: TRBV4-3; clone size: NA; CDR3 DNA: TGCGCCAGCAGCCAAGAGGGTGGGGGCAGGGGGAACACTGAAGCTTTCTTT; CDR3 protein: CASSQEGGGRGNTEAFF
D gene: TRBD2; CDR3 length: 17; J gene: TRBJ2-7; V gene: TRBV7-2; clone size: NA; CDR3 DNA: TGTGCCAGCAGCTTACCTAGAAGAACTAGCGGGACCTACGAGCAGTACTTC; CDR3 protein: CASSLPRRTSGTYEQYF
D gene: NA; CDR3 length: 16; J gene: TRBJ2-6; V gene: TRBV28; clone size: few; CDR3 DNA: TGTGCCAGCAGTCCTAGACAGTCCTCTGGGGCCAACGTCCTGACTTTC; CDR3 protein: CASSPRQSSGANVLTF
D gene: TRBD2; CDR3 length: 15; J gene: TRBJ2-3; V gene: TRBV6-5; clone size: NA; CDR3 DNA: TGTGCCAGCAGTTACAGCGGGAGGTGGGCAGATACGCAGTATTTT; CDR3 protein: CASSYSGRWADTQYF
D gene: NA; CDR3 length: 16; J gene: TRBJ1-4; V gene: TRBV7-9; clone size: few; CDR3 DNA: TGTGCCAGCAGCTTAGTTGACCGGGGGGCAGGTGAAAAACTGTTTTTT; CDR3 protein: CASSLVDRGAGEKLFF
D gene: NA; CDR3 length: 13; J gene: TRBJ2-3; V gene: TRBV11-2; clone size: few; CDR3 DNA: TGTGCCAGCAGCATTCCGGGCACAGATACGCAGTATTTT; CDR3 protein: CASSIPGTDTQYF
D gene: TRBD2; CDR3 length: 13; J gene: TRBJ2-1; V gene: TRBV7-6; clone size: few; CDR3 DNA: TGTGCCAGCAGCCGGAGCGTCCGGGGGGGGTTGTTCTTC; CDR3 protein: CASSRSVRGGLFF
D gene: TRBD1; CDR3 length: 13; J gene: TRBJ1-2; V gene: TRBV10-3; clone size: few; CDR3 DNA: TGTGCCATCAGGCCGGGACAGGGAAGCGGCTACACCTTC; CDR3 protein: CAIRPGQGSGYTF
D gene: NA; CDR3 length: 13; J gene: TRBJ2-1; V gene: TRBV19; clone size: NA; CDR3 DNA: TGTGCCAGTAGTCCGAACCCCTACAATGAGCAGTTCTTC; CDR3 protein: CASSPNPYNEQFF
D gene: NA; CDR3 length: 15; J gene: TRBJ1-5; V gene: TRBV20-1; clone size: NA; CDR3 DNA: TGCAGTGCTACCATGGGGCAGGGTACCAATCAGCCCCAGCATTTT; CDR3 protein: CSATMGQGTNQPQHF
D gene: TRBD2; CDR3 length: 15; J gene: TRBJ2-1; V gene: TRBV20-1; clone size: NA; CDR3 DNA: TGCAGTGCTAGTGGCGGGGGAGACGGCTACAATGAGCAGTTCTTC; CDR3 protein: CSASGGGDGYNEQFF
D gene: NA; CDR3 length: 16; J gene: TRBJ2-3; V gene: TRBV10-2; clone size: NA; CDR3 DNA: TGCGCCAGCAGTGTGGGACCCTCGACGTATCCAGATACGCAGTATTTT; CDR3 protein: CASSVGPSTYPDTQYF
D gene: TRBD1; CDR3 length: 18; J gene: TRBJ2-2; V gene: TRBV7-3; clone size: few; CDR3 DNA: TGTGCCAGCAGCTTAAGGGCCCTGTCACAGGGGATCGCCGGGGAGCTGTTTTTT; CDR3 protein: CASSLRALSQGIAGELFF
D gene: TRBD2; CDR3 length: 16; J gene: TRBJ2-5; V gene: TRBV6-2/TRBV6-3; clone size: NA; CDR3 DNA: TGTGCCAGCAGCCTAGGGGTAGCGGGAGTCTGGCAGACCCAGTACTTC; CDR3 protein: CASSLGVAGVWQTQYF
D gene: NA; CDR3 length: 12; J gene: TRBJ1-1; V gene: TRBV28; clone size: NA; CDR3 DNA: TGTGCCAGCAGTTTCGGACGTTCTGAAGCTTTCTTT; CDR3 protein: CASSFGRSEAFF
D gene: NA; CDR3 length: 12; J gene: TRBJ2-1; V gene: TRBV29-1; clone size: NA; CDR3 DNA: TGCAGCGTTGTTCCGGTGGGCCGGGAACTGTTCTTC; CDR3 protein: CSVVPVGRELFF
D gene: NA; CDR3 length: 15; J gene: TRBJ2-3; V gene: TRBV6-5; clone size: NA; CDR3 DNA: TGTGCCAGCAGCGCCGCGAGCGGAAACACAGATACGCAGTATTTT; CDR3 protein: CASSAASGNTDTQYF
D gene: TRBD2; CDR3 length: 16; J gene: TRBJ2-1; V gene: TRBV7-2; clone size: few; CDR3 DNA: TGTGCCAGCAGCTTAGTACGGGGGGGCCTTCGGAATGAGCAGTTCTTC; CDR3 protein: CASSLVRGGLRNEQFF
D gene: TRBD1; CDR3 length: 15; J gene: TRBJ1-2; V gene: TRBV28; clone size: NA; CDR3 DNA: TGTGCCAGCCAACACCGGGACAGGTGGTCTGGAGGCTACACCTTC; CDR3 protein: CASQHRDRWSGGYTF
D gene: TRBD2; CDR3 length: 17; J gene: TRBJ2-1; V gene: TRBV7-8; clone size: NA; CDR3 DNA: TGTGCCAGCAGCTCCTCGACTAGCGGAGAACTCTACAATGAGCAGTTCTTC; CDR3 protein: CASSSSTSGELYNEQFF
D gene: TRBD2; CDR3 length: 12; J gene: TRBJ2-7; V gene: TRBV7-2; clone size: many; CDR3 DNA: TGTGCCAGCAGAGGTAGCGGGTACGAGCAGTACTTC; CDR3 protein: CASRGSGYEQYF
D gene: NA; CDR3 length: 14; J gene: TRBJ1-5; V gene: TRBV7-2; clone size: medium-sized; CDR3 DNA: TGTGCCAGCAGCTTAGCCATAAGCAATCAGCCCCAGCATTTT; CDR3 protein: CASSLAISNQPQHF
D gene: NA; CDR3 length: 15; J gene: TRBJ2-7; V gene: TRBV7-9; clone size: NA; CDR3 DNA: TGTGCCAGCATCAAGACTACCCGGGAAGGATACGAGCAGTACTTC; CDR3 protein: CASIKTTREGYEQYF
D gene: NA; CDR3 length: 15; J gene: TRBJ2-1; V gene: TRBV7-2; clone size: few; CDR3 DNA: TGTGCCAGCAGCTTATACCCTAGCTCCTACAATGAGCAGTTCTTC; CDR3 protein: CASSLYPSSYNEQFF
D gene: NA; CDR3 length: 15; J gene: TRBJ2-5; V gene: TRBV6-5; clone size: few; CDR3 DNA: TGTGCCAGCAGTTACCTATCAACAGGGCCCGAGACCCAGTACTTC; CDR3 protein: CASSYLSTGPETQYF
D gene: TRBD2; CDR3 length: 14; J gene: TRBJ2-7; V gene: TRBV7-2; clone size: NA; CDR3 DNA: TGTGCCAGCAGCCTGTGGCGGGAGAGGTACGAGCAGTACTTC; CDR3 protein: CASSLWRERYEQYF
D gene: NA; CDR3 length: 14; J gene: TRBJ2-7; V gene: TRBV12-3/TRBV12-4; clone size: few; CDR3 DNA: TGTGCCAGCAGTTTCCGCCCGAAGGGCAACGAGCAGTACTTC; CDR3 protein: CASSFRPKGNEQYF
D gene: TRBD1; CDR3 length: 15; J gene: TRBJ2-3; V gene: TRBV6-1; clone size: NA; CDR3 DNA: TGTGCCAGCACTGGACAGGCCTATTCCACAGATACGCAGTATTTT; CDR3 protein: CASTGQAYSTDTQYF
D gene: TRBD2; CDR3 length: 15; J gene: TRBJ2-3; V gene: TRBV6-6; clone size: few; CDR3 DNA: TGTGCCAGCAGTTATTGGACTAGCGGGAGTTATACGCAGTATTTT; CDR3 protein: CASSYWTSGSYTQYF
D gene: TRBD1; CDR3 length: 13; J gene: TRBJ2-1; V gene: TRBV7-8; clone size: NA; CDR3 DNA: TGTGCCAGCAGCCTCGGGACAGGGGATGAGCAGTTCTTC; CDR3 protein: CASSLGTGDEQFF
D gene: NA; CDR3 length: 12; J gene: TRBJ1-1; V gene: TRBV20-1; clone size: few; CDR3 DNA: TGCAGTGCTAGCCGCAGCAACACTGAAGCTTTCTTT; CDR3 protein: CSASRSNTEAFF